Following are 14 T cell receptor beta chains from one sample sequenced in a study of regulatory T cells in long-lasting Graves disease. Time point defined: newly diagnosed GD, antithyroid drugs for less than 3 months. TCR sequences were obtained from RNA taken from PBMCs. Relying on iRepertoire HTBI primers and Arm-PCR of CDR3 regions, the team built TCR beta libraries. In TCRdb, the multiplex PCR reads were re-called with MiXCR into one record per CDR3 protein. The sample carries some 600,000 distinct CDR3 sequences, more than 15% recorded once. This sample was also put to use in a study of T cells in Graves' hyperthyroidism and ophthalmopathy.

The source material was peripheral blood mononuclear cells (PBMCs), sampled at new diagnosis, from a patient treated with antithyroid drugs. These receptors all come from a man between 18 and 35 years old with Graves disease.

This clonotype was seen many times. V is TRBV10-3 and J is TRBJ2-3; D not resolved. The CDR3 spans 13 residues. V was pared by 6 bases and J by 3 bases, with 10 bases between. Germline V gene sequence: CDR1 ENHRY, CDR2 SYGVKD. The CDR3 sequence is CAIRNDGTDTQYF. The CDR3 DNA is TGTGCCATCAGAAATGACGGAACAGATACGCAGTATTTT.

This clonotype occurred many times. This rearrangement joins TRBV3-1 to TRBJ1-1; 8 nucleotides align to TRBD1. J gave up 0 bases and V 3 bases, and 0 bases lay outside the gene matches. This CDR3 has 14 residues. Germline lookup yields CDR1 LGHDT and CDR2 YNNKEL (reference sequence). CDR3 amino acids: CASSQDRVNTEAFF. CDR3 DNA: TGTGCCAGCAGCCAGGACAGGGTGAACACTGAAGCTTTCTTT.

The table lists this clonotype with many counts. The J gene is TRBJ1-3, the V gene TRBV12-3 or TRBV12-4, with a possible D match to TRBD1 (5 bases). There are 15 residues in the CDR3. Trimming removed 7 bases at V and 0 bases at J, with 13 bases between. CDR3: CASKLTGSSGNTIYF. The DNA of the CDR3 is TGTGCCAGCAAATTAACAGGAAGCTCTGGAAACACCATATATTTT.

This clonotype was detected many times. The chain employs TRBV3-1 and TRBJ2-3, with D perhaps matching TRBD2 (5 bases). CDR1 LGHDT and CDR2 YNNKEL come from the germline V gene (reference sequence). V was trimmed by 9 bases and J by 3 bases, leaving 13 bases between them. The CDR3 sequence is 13 residues long. The CDR3 bases are TGTGCCAGTAACGCTGCGGGTACAGATACGCAGTATTTT. It translates to CASNAAGTDTQYF.

Many counts were recorded for this clonotype. The chain carries TRBV7-9 and TRBJ2-1; either TRBD1 or TRBD2 may supply D (5 bases each). V shed 3 bases and J shed 4 bases, with 13 bases lying between them. CDR1 is SEHNR and CDR2 is FQNEAQ in the germline V gene (reference sequence). This CDR3 region has 15 residues. The CDR3 nucleotides read TGTGCCAGCAGCTTTAGAGGGACCACATACAATGAGCAGTTCTTC. Protein: CASSFRGTTYNEQFF.

The table lists this clonotype with many counts. The chain links TRBV11-2 to TRBJ1-1; 7 nucleotides line up with TRBD1. The germline gives CDR1 SGHAT, CDR2 FQNNGV. CDR3 size: 14 residues. J was trimmed by 2 bases and V by 2 bases; bases with no gene match: 2. The CDR3 DNA sequence: TGTGCCAGCAGCTTAAGGGACAGTAACACTGAAGCTTTCTTT. This codes for CASSLRDSNTEAFF.

The chain recombines TRBV20-1 with TRBJ2-7; TRBD2 agrees at 8 bases. Germline V gene data show CDR1 as DFQATT and CDR2 as SNEGSKA (reference sequence). This CDR3 contains 11 residues. CDR3 region: CGARGDREQYF. DNA of the CDR3: TGCGGGGCGCGGGGGGATCGTGAGCAGTACTTC.

In its sample, this clonotype was seen a few times. The V gene is TRBV30, the J gene TRBJ1-4, with 8 bases matching TRBD1. The J segment lost 8 bases and the V segment lost 3 bases, leaving 8 bases of the junction unmatched. CDR3 length equals 14 residues. Per the germline V gene, CDR1 is GTSNPN and CDR2 is SVGIG (reference sequence). The CDR3 nucleotides are TGTGCCTGGAGGACACAGGGGGTAGGAGAAAAACTGTTTTTT. It translates to CAWRTQGVGEKLFF.

This clonotype was seen only a few times. This CDR3 is CASSRTGDTYEQYF. In nucleotides, the CDR3 is TGCGCCAGCAGCCGGACAGGCGATACCTACGAGCAGTACTTC. This chain links TRBV5-1 with TRBJ2-7; 7 nucleotides match TRBD1. CDR1 and CDR2 (germline): SGHRS, YFSETQ. The CDR3 consists of 14 residues. Unmatched junction bases numbered 6, after V lost 4 bases and J lost 2 bases.

This clonotype has at least ten counts. The rearrangement joins TRBV28 to TRBJ2-1; 9 bases fit TRBD2. With 6 bases clipped from V and 4 bases from J, the junction kept 13 bases outside the gene matches. Germline loops: CDR1 MDHEN, CDR2 SYDVKM. This CDR3 comprises 17 residues. Here the CDR3 DNA reads TGTGCCAGCAGGGGGGCAATCGGGACTAGCTATTACAATGAGCAGTTCTTC. Protein: CASRGAIGTSYYNEQFF.

This clonotype has ten or more counts. The chain uses TRBV20-1 and TRBJ2-5, with 9 bases lining up with TRBD2. CDR1 is DFQATT and CDR2 is SNEGSKA in the germline V gene (reference sequence). The CDR3 is 13 amino acids. In DNA form, the CDR3 reads TGCAGCGTTGCGGGGGGGGGACAAGAGACCCAGTACTTC. Amino acids: CSVAGGGQETQYF.

This clonotype was seen more than once but under ten times. The chain couples TRBV10-3 to TRBJ1-1, with TRBD1 as a possible D gene (5 bases). This CDR3 comprises 15 residues. V shed 6 bases and J shed 7 bases, with 21 bases lying between them. The germline V gene encodes CDR1 ENHRY and CDR2 SYGVKD. CDR3 in DNA: TGTGCCATCAGCGATACCGTGGGACGTCTACTTGAAGCTTTCTTT. Its protein product is CAISDTVGRLLEAFF.

This clonotype was recorded many times. The chain recombines TRBV27 with TRBJ2-3; 8 nucleotides align to TRBD2. The germline gives CDR1 MNHEY, CDR2 SMNVEV (reference sequence). The V segment lost 7 bases and the J segment 2 bases; nucleotides outside the gene matches: 14. CDR3 length: 17 amino acids. The CDR3 is CASTRVGVAGTTDTQYF. The CDR3 DNA follows: TGTGCCAGCACCCGTGTGGGAGTAGCGGGGACCACAGATACGCAGTATTTT.

This clonotype was detected many times. V and J are TRBV27 and TRBJ2-7; 8 positions match TRBD2. This CDR3 has 15 amino acids. The V segment lost 6 bases and the J segment 5 bases; nucleotides outside the gene matches: 12. Germline lookup yields CDR1 MNHEY and CDR2 SMNVEV (reference sequence). The CDR3 loop is CASRTWREENDEQYF. In nucleotides, the CDR3 is TGTGCCAGCAGGACTTGGCGGGAGGAGAACGACGAGCAGTACTTC.